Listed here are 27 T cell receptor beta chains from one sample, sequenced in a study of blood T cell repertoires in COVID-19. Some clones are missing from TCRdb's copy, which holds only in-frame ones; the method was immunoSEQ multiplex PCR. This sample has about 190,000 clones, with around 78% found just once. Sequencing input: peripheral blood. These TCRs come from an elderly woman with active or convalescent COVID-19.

The DNA for the CDR3 is TGTGCCAGCAGATCCGTTAGTGAGCAGTTCTTC. Its protein is CASRSVSEQFF. The V call is TRBV7-9, the J call TRBJ2-1; no clear D. Germline values: CDR1 SEHNR, CDR2 FQNEAQ (reference sequence). Between the trimmed V and J ends, which lost 6 bases and 9 bases, there was a span of 9 bases. This CDR3 is 11 amino acids long. Complete variable domain (other parts from reference TRBV7-9 and TRBJ2-1): DTGVSQNPRHKITKRGQNVTFRCDPISEHNRLYWYRQTLGQGPEFLTYFQNEAQLEKSRLLSDRFSAERPKGSFSTLEIQRTEQGDSAMYLCASRSVSEQFFGPGTRLTVL.

The CDR3 DNA is TGCGCCAGCAGCCCCGGGCGGGGCGGGGAGCTGTTTTTT. It codes for CASSPGRGGELFF. This chain connects TRBV4-1 to TRBJ2-2, with a weak D call TRBD2 (6 bases). V was clipped by 4 bases and J by 7 bases, with 10 bases between them. The CDR3 extends over 13 amino acids. Germline CDR1 MGHRA, CDR2 YSYEKL.

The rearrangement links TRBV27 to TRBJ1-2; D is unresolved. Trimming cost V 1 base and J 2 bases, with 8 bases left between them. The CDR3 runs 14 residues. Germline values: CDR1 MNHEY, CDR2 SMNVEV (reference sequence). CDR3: CASSLYPGNYGYTF. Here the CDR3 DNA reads TGTGCCAGCAGTTTATACCCGGGAAACTATGGCTACACCTTC.

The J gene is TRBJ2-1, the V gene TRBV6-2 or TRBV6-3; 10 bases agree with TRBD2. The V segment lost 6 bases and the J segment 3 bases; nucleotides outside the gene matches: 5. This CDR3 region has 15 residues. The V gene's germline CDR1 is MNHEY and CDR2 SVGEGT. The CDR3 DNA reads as TGTGCCAGCAGCTTTAGGACTAGCGGCTACAATGAGCAGTTCTTC. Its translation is CASSFRTSGYNEQFF.

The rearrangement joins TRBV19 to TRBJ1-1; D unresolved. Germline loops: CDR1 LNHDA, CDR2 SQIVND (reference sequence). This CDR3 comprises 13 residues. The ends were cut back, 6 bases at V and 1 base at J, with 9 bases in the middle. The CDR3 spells CASRYDKNTEAFF. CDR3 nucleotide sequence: TGTGCCAGTAGATACGACAAGAACACTGAAGCTTTCTTT.

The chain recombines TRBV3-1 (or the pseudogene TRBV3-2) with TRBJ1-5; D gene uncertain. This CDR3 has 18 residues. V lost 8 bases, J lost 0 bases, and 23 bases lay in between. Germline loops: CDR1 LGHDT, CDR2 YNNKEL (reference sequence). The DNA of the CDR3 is TGTGCCAGCGCCCCACCGCATGAAACACGATCTAGCAATCAGCCCCAGCATTTT. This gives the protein CASAPPHETRSSNQPQHF.

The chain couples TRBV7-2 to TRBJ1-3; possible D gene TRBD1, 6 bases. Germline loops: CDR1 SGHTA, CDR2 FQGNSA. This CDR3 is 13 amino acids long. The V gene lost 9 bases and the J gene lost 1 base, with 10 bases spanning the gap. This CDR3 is CASTDRSGNTIYF. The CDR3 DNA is TGTGCCAGTACAGACAGGTCTGGAAACACCATATATTTT.

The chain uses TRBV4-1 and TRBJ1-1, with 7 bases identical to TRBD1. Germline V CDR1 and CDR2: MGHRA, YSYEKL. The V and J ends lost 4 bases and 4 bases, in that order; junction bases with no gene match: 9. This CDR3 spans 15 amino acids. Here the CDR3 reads CASSRPGQDITEAFF. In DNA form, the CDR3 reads TGCGCCAGCAGCCGGCCCGGACAGGATATCACTGAAGCTTTCTTT.

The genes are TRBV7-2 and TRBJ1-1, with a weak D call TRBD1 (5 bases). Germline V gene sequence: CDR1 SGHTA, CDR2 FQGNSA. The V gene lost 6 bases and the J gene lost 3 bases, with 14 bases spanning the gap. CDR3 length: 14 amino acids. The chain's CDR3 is CASSDSPVYTEAFF. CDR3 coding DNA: TGTGCCAGCAGTGACAGCCCGGTCTACACTGAAGCTTTCTTT.

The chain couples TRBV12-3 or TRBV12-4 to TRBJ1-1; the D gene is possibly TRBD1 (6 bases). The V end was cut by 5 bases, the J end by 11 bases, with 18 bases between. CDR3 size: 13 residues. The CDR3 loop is CASSLRQALRAFF. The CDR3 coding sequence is TGTGCCAGCAGTCTCAGACAGGCCCTGCGGGCTTTCTTT.

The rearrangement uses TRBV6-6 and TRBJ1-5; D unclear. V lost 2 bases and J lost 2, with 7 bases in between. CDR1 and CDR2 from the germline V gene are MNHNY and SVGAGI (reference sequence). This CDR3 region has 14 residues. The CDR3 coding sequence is TGTGCCAGCAGTTACGCGGAGGGCAATCAGCCCCAGCATTTT. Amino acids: CASSYAEGNQPQHF.

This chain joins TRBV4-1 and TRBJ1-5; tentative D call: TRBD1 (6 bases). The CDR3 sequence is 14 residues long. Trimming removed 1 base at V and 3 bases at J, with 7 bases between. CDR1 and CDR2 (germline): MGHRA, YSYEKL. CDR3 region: CASSQGTANQPQHF. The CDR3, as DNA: TGCGCCAGCAGCCAAGGGACAGCCAATCAGCCCCAGCATTTT.

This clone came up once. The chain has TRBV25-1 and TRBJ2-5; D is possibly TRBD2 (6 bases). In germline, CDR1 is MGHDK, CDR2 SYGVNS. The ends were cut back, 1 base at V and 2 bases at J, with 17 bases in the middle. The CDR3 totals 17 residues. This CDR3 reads CASSEFKSGSGQETQYF. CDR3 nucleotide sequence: TGTGCCAGCAGTGAATTTAAAAGCGGGTCAGGGCAAGAGACCCAGTACTTC.

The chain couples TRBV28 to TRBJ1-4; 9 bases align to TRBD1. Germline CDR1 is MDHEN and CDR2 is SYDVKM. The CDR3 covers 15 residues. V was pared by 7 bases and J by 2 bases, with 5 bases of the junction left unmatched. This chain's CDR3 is CASKGTGGTNEKLFF. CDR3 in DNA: TGTGCCAGCAAAGGAACAGGGGGCACTAATGAAAAACTGTTTTTT.

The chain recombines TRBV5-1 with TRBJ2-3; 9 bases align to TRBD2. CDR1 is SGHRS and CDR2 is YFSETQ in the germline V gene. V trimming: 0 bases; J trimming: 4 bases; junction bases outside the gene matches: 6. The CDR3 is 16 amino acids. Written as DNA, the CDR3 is TGCGCCAGCAGCTTGGGGGGGACTAGCACCTCAGATACGCAGTATTTT. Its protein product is CASSLGGTSTSDTQYF.

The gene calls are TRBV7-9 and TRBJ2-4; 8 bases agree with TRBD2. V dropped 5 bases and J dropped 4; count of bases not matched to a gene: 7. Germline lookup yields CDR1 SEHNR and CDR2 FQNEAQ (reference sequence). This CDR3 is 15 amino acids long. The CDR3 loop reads CASSRPGTRKNIQYF. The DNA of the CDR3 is TGTGCCAGCAGCCGACCTGGGACTAGGAAAAACATTCAGTACTTC. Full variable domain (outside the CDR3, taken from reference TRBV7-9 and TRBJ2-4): DTGVSQNPRHKITKRGQNVTFRCDPISEHNRLYWYRQTLGQGPEFLTYFQNEAQLEKSRLLSDRFSAERPKGSFSTLEIQRTEQGDSAMYLCASSRPGTRKNIQYFGAGTRLSVL.

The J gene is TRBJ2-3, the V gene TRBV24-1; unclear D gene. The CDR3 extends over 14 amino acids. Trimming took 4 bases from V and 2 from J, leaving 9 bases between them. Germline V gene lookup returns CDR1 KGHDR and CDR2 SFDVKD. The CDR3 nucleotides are TGTGCCACCAGTGACGCCACTTCCACAGATACGCAGTATTTT. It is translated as CATSDATSTDTQYF.

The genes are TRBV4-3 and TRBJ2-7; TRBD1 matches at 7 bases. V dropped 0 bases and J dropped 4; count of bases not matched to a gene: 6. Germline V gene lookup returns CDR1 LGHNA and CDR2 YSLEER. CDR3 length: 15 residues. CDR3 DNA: TGCGCCAGCAGCCAAGATAAGGGGGCGGTATACGAGCAGTACTTC. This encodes CASSQDKGAVYEQYF.

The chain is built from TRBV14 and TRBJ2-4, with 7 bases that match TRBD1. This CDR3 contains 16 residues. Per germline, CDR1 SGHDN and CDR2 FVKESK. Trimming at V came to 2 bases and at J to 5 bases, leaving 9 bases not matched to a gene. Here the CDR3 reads CASSQFPQGVQNIQYF. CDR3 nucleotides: TGTGCCAGCAGCCAATTCCCCCAGGGGGTGCAAAACATTCAGTACTTC.

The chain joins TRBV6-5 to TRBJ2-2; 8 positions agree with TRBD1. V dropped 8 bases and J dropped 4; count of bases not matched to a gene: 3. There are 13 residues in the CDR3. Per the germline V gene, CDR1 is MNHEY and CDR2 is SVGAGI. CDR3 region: CASWTGTTGELFF. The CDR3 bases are TGTGCCAGCTGGACAGGGACCACCGGGGAGCTGTTTTTT.

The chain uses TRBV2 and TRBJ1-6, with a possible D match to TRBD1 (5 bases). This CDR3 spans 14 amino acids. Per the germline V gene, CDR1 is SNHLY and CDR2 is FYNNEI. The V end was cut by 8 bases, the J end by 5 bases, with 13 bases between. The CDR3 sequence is CASDLTGDNSPLHF. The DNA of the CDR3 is TGTGCCAGCGACTTAACGGGGGATAATTCACCCCTCCACTTT.

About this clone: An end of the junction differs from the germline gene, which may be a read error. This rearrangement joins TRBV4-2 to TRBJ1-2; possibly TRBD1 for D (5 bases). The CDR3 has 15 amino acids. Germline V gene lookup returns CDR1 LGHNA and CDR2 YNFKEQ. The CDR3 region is CASRQGAQDNYGYTF. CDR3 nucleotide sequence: TGTGCCAGCAGACAAGGGGCCCAGGATAACTATGGCTACACCTTC.

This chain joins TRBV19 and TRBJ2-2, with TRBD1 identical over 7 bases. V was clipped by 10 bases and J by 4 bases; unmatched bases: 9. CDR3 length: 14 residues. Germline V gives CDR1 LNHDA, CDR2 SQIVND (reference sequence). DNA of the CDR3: TGTGCCATCTCAGAGACAGGGCGCACCGGGGAGCTGTTTTTT. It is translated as CAISETGRTGELFF.

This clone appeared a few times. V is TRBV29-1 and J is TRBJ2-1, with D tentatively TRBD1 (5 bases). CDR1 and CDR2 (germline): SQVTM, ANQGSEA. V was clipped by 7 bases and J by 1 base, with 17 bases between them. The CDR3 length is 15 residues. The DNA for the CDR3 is TGCAGCGCCAACTCCCAGGGCAGGTCCTACAATGAGCAGTTCTTC. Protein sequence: CSANSQGRSYNEQFF.

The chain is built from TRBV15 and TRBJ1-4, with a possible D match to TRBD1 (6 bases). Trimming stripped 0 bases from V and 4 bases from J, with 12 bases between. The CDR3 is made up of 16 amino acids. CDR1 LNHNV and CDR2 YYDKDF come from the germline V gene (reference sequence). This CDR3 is CATSREGQLLNEKLFF. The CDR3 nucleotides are TGTGCCACCAGCAGAGAAGGACAGCTTCTTAATGAAAAACTGTTTTTT.

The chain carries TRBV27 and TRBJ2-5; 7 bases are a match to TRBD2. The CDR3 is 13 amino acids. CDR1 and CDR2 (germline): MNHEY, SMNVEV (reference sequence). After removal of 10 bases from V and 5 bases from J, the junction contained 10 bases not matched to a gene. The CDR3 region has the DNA TGTGCCACCCTAGCGGCGGGAACGGAGACCCAGTACTTC. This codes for CATLAAGTETQYF.

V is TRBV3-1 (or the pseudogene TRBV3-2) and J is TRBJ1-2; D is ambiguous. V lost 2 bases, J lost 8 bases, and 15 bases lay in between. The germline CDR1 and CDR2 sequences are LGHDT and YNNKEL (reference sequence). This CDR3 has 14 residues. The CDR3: CASSQSAGLRGYTF. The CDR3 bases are TGTGCCAGCAGCCAAAGCGCGGGCCTTAGGGGCTACACCTTC.